These 5 T cell receptor beta chains share one sample of origin, sequenced in a study of cytomegalovirus exposure and HLA in healthy donors. Sequencing was performed with immunoSEQ multiplex PCR; in TCRdb, only in-frame clones are kept and a portion is missing. This repertoire shows 150,000 to 200,000 clones, 85% found once; its top ten account for roughly 15%. Material for sequencing was PBMCs. The origin of the receptors is a man between 18 and 29 years old in good health and CMV-seropositive.

The chain is built from TRBV14 and TRBJ2-1; 11 nucleotides match TRBD2. Germline V gene sequence: CDR1 SGHDN, CDR2 FVKESK. The trim removed 1 base at V and 6 bases at J, leaving 2 bases unmatched. The CDR3 consists of 15 residues. CDR3 residues: CASSQGGTSGNEQFF. CDR3 nucleotide sequence: TGTGCCAGCAGCCAAGGAGGGACTAGCGGCAATGAGCAGTTCTTC.

The V call is TRBV18, the J call TRBJ1-2; no firm D call. Trimming stripped 5 bases from V and 5 bases from J, with 9 bases between. The CDR3 is made up of 12 amino acids. The V gene's germline CDR1 is KGHSH and CDR2 LQKENI. CDR3 region: CASSATDYGYTF. The CDR3 DNA reads TGTGCCAGCTCAGCCACAGATTATGGCTACACCTTC.

The CDR3 DNA follows: TGTGCCAGCAGTTCTGGGGCCTTCAATTACCTCGGCAATGAGCAGTTCTTC. This sequence encodes CASSSGAFNYLGNEQFF. The chain is built from TRBV28 and TRBJ2-1; D perhaps matches TRBD1 (5 bases). In germline, CDR1 is MDHEN, CDR2 SYDVKM. The CDR3 totals 17 residues. V was shortened by 4 bases and J by 6 bases, with 22 bases between the two germline ends. The full variable domain, in which reference TRBV28 and TRBJ2-1 provide the parts outside the CDR3, is DVKVTQSSRYLVKRTGEKVFLECVQDMDHENMFWYRQDPGLGLRLIYFSYDVKMKEKGDIPEGYSVSREKKERFSLILESASTNQTSMYLCASSSGAFNYLGNEQFFGPGTRLTVL.

The V and J genes are TRBV10-3 and TRBJ1-2; D unresolved. CDR3 size: 13 residues. From germline, CDR1 is ENHRY and CDR2 SYGVKD. V dropped 2 bases and J dropped 7 bases, with 11 bases sitting between them. The CDR3 protein is CAISEVHPGGYTF. The DNA for the CDR3 is TGTGCCATCAGTGAGGTCCACCCAGGTGGCTACACCTTC.

The rearrangement uses TRBV7-3 and TRBJ2-2, with D possibly TRBD2 on 6 matching bases. Trimming pared 5 bases from V and 0 bases from J, leaving 13 bases between. Germline-derived CDR1 and CDR2 are SGHTA and FQGTGA. This CDR3 region has 16 residues. The CDR3: CASSPRGGTNTGELFF. The CDR3 region has the DNA TGTGCCAGCAGCCCTCGAGGAGGGACGAACACCGGGGAGCTGTTTTTT.